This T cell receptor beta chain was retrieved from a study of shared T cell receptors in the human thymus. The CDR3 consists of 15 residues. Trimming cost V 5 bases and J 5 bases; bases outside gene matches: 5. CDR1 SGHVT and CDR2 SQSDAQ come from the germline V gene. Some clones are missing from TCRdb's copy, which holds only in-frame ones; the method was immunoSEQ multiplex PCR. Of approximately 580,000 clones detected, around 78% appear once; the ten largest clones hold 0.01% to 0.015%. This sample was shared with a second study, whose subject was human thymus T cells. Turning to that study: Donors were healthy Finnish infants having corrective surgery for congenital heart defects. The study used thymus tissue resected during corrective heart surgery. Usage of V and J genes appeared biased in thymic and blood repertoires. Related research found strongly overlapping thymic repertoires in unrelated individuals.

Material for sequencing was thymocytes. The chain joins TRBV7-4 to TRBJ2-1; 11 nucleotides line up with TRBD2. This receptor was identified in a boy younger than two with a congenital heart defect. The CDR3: CASSITSGSHNEQFF. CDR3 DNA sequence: TGTGCCAGCAGCATTACTAGCGGGAGCCACAATGAGCAGTTCTTC.